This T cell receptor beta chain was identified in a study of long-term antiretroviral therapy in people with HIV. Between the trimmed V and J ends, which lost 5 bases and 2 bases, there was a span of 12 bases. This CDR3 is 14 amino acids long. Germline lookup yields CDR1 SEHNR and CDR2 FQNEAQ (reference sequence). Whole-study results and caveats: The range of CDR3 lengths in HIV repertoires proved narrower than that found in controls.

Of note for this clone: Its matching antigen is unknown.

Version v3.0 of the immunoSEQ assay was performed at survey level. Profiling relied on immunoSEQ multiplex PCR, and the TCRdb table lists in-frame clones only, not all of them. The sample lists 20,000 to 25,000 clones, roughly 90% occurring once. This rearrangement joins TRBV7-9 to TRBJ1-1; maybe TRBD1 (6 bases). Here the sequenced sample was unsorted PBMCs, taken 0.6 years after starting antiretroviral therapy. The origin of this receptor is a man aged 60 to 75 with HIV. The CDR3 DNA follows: TGTGCCAGCAGCGTCCAACAGGGCAACACTGAAGCTTTCTTT. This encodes CASSVQQGNTEAFF.